This is a list of T cell receptor beta chains from one sample in a study of T cells after yellow fever vaccination. TCRdb passed the 5' RACE reads through MiXCR, listing each CDR3 protein once. The sample includes about 160,000 distinct CDR3 sequences, around 9.7% of them seen just once. The sample consisted of CD8+ T cells sorted from PBMCs, taken 45 days after the yellow fever booster vaccination. These receptors were taken from a man between 18 and 29 years old who received the YFV17D yellow fever vaccine. The CDR3 runs from the conserved cysteine through the conserved F or W. Fields, in order: clone size, D gene, J gene, V gene, CDR3 protein, CDR3 DNA. A D gene is named only where the DNA matches it firmly. Not every row has a clone size; where given, it reads once, few, many or a size class.

few - TRBJ2-3 TRBV12-3/TRBV12-4 CASGRVLGPTDTQYF TGTGCCAGCGGACGGGTCCTTGGGCCTACAGATACGCAGTATTTT
few - TRBJ2-5 TRBV11-2 CASSWVGGDMETQYF TGTGCCAGCAGCTGGGTTGGCGGGGATATGGAGACCCAGTACTTC
few - TRBJ1-4 TRBV19 CASSIEAVTTTNEKLFF TGTGCCAGTAGTATAGAGGCAGTTACTACAACTAATGAAAAACTGTTTTTT
few TRBD1 TRBJ2-5 TRBV7-7 CASSLETGGGETQYF TGTGCTAGCAGCTTAGAGACAGGGGGCGGTGAGACCCAGTACTTC
- TRBD1 TRBJ2-7 TRBV7-9 CASSETGDVSYEQYF TGTGCCAGCAGCGAAACAGGGGATGTTTCCTACGAGCAGTACTTC
many TRBD1 TRBJ1-4 TRBV7-9 CASSSGTATPTNEKLFF TGTGCCAGCAGCTCTGGGACAGCCACTCCAACTAATGAAAAACTGTTTTTT
- - TRBJ2-3 TRBV6-2/TRBV6-3 CASSWGRTQYF TGTGCCAGCAGTTGGGGTAGGACGCAGTATTTT
- - TRBJ1-4 TRBV20-1 CSAIVRGTNEKLFF TGCAGTGCTATCGTACGGGGCACTAATGAAAAACTGTTTTTT
many - TRBJ2-1 TRBV7-9 CASSLGAGEQFF TGTGCCAGCAGCTTAGGGGCCGGTGAGCAGTTCTTC
few - TRBJ1-1 TRBV7-9 CAASRGKTEAFF TGTGCCGCAAGCCGGGGGAAAACTGAAGCTTTCTTT
few TRBD1 TRBJ1-4 TRBV4-1 CASSQDTDRVITDNEKLFF TGCGCCAGCAGCCAAGATACCGACAGGGTCATTACCGATAATGAAAAACTGTTTTTT
- - TRBJ2-5 TRBV3-2 CASSQVTGTDQETQYF TGTGCCAGCAGCCAAGTAACCGGGACAGACCAAGAGACCCAGTACTTC
many - TRBJ1-2 TRBV10-2 CASLEPGKGNYGYTF TGCGCCAGCCTGGAGCCGGGGAAGGGGAACTATGGCTACACCTTC
many TRBD1 TRBJ1-5 TRBV7-9 CASSDRVGQPQHF TGTGCCAGCAGCGACAGGGTTGGTCAGCCCCAGCATTTT
few - TRBJ2-7 TRBV28 CASTPRGGYEQYF TGTGCCAGCACACCTAGGGGCGGCTACGAGCAGTACTTC
few - TRBJ1-4 TRBV4-1 CASSQVTGVNEKLFF TGCGCCAGCAGCCAAGTTACAGGAGTTAATGAAAAACTGTTTTTT
few - TRBJ1-2 TRBV29-1 CSAEGGRGYTF TGCAGCGCCGAGGGGGGTCGTGGCTACACCTTC
- TRBD1 TRBJ2-5 TRBV4-1 CASSQDQGQLETQYF TGCGCCAGCAGCCAAGATCAGGGACAGCTGGAGACCCAGTACTTC
- - TRBJ2-1 TRBV6-6 CAITSGGSYNEQFF TGTGCCATCACCTCCGGGGGATCCTACAATGAGCAGTTCTTC
- - TRBJ2-3 TRBV23-1 CAGLGSTDTQYF TGCGCAGGACTGGGAAGCACAGATACGCAGTATTTT
- - TRBJ2-7 TRBV10-3 CAISTIGGQYEQYF TGTGCCATCAGTACTATAGGGGGTCAATACGAGCAGTACTTC
few - TRBJ1-1 TRBV5-1 CASSLSGIGTEAFF TGCGCCAGCAGCTTGAGCGGGATTGGCACTGAAGCTTTCTTT
few - TRBJ1-6 TRBV20-1 CSARDTDYNSPLHF TGCAGTGCTAGAGATACAGATTATAATTCACCCCTCCACTTT
- - TRBJ1-2 TRBV12-3/TRBV12-4 CASSFSDYGYTF TGTGCCAGCAGTTTTTCCGACTATGGCTACACCTTC
many - TRBJ2-3 TRBV4-3 CASSQDHRGGIGTQYF TGCGCCAGCAGCCAAGATCACAGGGGAGGCATTGGAACGCAGTATTTT
- - TRBJ2-3 TRBV27 CASSLGASSSTDTQYF TGTGCCAGCAGTTTAGGAGCGTCGTCTAGCACAGATACGCAGTATTTT
- - TRBJ2-7 TRBV30 CAWTQGFYEQYF TGTGCCTGGACGCAGGGGTTCTACGAGCAGTACTTC
few TRBD2 TRBJ2-7 TRBV19 CASSPGLAGSEQYF TGTGCCAGTAGCCCCGGACTAGCGGGGAGTGAGCAGTACTTC
few - TRBJ2-2 TRBV7-6 CASSTRGAGELFF TGTGCCAGCAGCACGCGCGGGGCCGGGGAGCTGTTTTTT
- TRBD2 TRBJ2-3 TRBV5-4 CASSFGAGGDTQYF TGTGCCAGCAGCTTTGGAGCGGGGGGGGATACGCAGTATTTT
many TRBD2 TRBJ2-1 TRBV20-1 CSATKGLAGGRYNEQFF TGCAGTGCCACCAAGGGACTAGCGGGGGGGCGCTACAATGAGCAGTTCTTC